Shown below are 20 T cell receptor beta chains from a single sample sequenced in a study of molecular identifiers for immune sequencing clone quantification. TCRdb used MiXCR to reprocess the PCR reads, holding one entry per CDR3 protein. Of about 630,000 distinct CDR3 sequences in the sample, approximately 24% were seen once. The material sequenced was naive CD8+ T cells from blood, with Jurkat cell RNA spiked in. Subset: FACS-sorted CD8+CD4-CCR7+CD45RA+ naive T cells. The source is a human donor in good health. Some libraries in this study had Jurkat cell RNA spiked in.

The sample holds many counts of this clonotype. The rearrangement links TRBV6-5 to TRBJ2-3, with D perhaps TRBD1 (5 bases). Trimming removed 2 bases from V and 3 bases from J, with 9 bases in between. This CDR3 region has 14 residues. Germline CDR1 reads MNHEY; CDR2 reads SVGAGI. The CDR3 is CASSYGRATDTQYF. CDR3 DNA: TGTGCCAGCAGTTACGGCAGGGCAACAGATACGCAGTATTTT.

This clonotype was detected only a few times. The CDR3 sequence: CASSERGPYEQYF. The CDR3 nucleotides are TGTGCCAGCAGTGAAAGGGGGCCTTACGAGCAGTACTTC. This sequence joins TRBV6-1 and TRBJ2-7; 7 bases are shared with TRBD1. With V trimmed by 2 bases and J by 4 bases, 2 bases remained unmatched. The CDR3 is 13 amino acids. Germline CDR1 is MNHNS and CDR2 is SASEGT.

V and J are TRBV12-3 or TRBV12-4 and TRBJ2-3; 8 bases align to TRBD2. V was clipped by 5 bases and J by 4 bases; unmatched bases: 11. The CDR3 contains 16 residues. Here the CDR3 DNA reads TGTGCCAGCAGTCCCAGAGGTAGCGGGATCCCAGATACGCAGTATTTT. Amino acids: CASSPRGSGIPDTQYF.

This clonotype was seen many times. The chain carries TRBV3-1 and TRBJ1-5, with D hard to call. CDR1 and CDR2 from the germline V gene are LGHDT and YNNKEL (reference sequence). This CDR3 spans 12 amino acids. V was shortened by 0 bases and J by 8 bases, with 5 bases between the two germline ends. For the CDR3, the DNA is TGTGCCAGCAGCCAAGACGGGGAGCCCCAGCATTTT. Translating gives CASSQDGEPQHF.

Comments on this clonotype: Given a much more abundant clone one base away, this may be a read error. This sequence joins TRBV7-9 and TRBJ1-1, with 7 bases matching TRBD1. The CDR3 has 14 amino acids. After removal of 4 bases from V and 3 bases from J, the junction contained 5 bases not matched to a gene. Germline-derived CDR1 and CDR2 are SEHNR and FQNEAQ (reference sequence). DNA of the CDR3: TGTGCCAGCAGCTCAGAGGGACAGCACACTGAAGCTTTCTTT. The encoded protein is CASSSEGQHTEAFF.

This clonotype was detected ten times or more. This chain joins TRBV7-9 and TRBJ2-7, with 9 bases matching TRBD1. Germline CDR1 is SEHNR and CDR2 is FQNEAQ (reference sequence). Trimming at V came to 5 bases and at J to 6 bases, leaving 8 bases not matched to a gene. The CDR3 has 14 residues. The CDR3: CASSPPDRGGEQYF. The CDR3 DNA sequence: TGTGCCAGCAGCCCCCCCGACAGGGGGGGCGAGCAGTACTTC.

At least ten counts were recorded for this clonotype. This chain's CDR3 is CASGPSGPYEQYF. In DNA, the CDR3 is TGTGCTAGTGGTCCCTCCGGCCCCTACGAGCAGTACTTC. This rearrangement joins TRBV12-5 to TRBJ2-7; D is ambiguous. The CDR3 is made up of 13 amino acids. The germline V gene encodes CDR1 LGHNT and CDR2 FRNRAP. The V and J ends lost 5 bases and 2 bases respectively, with 10 bases between them.

This chain links TRBV12-5 with TRBJ1-5; D is ambiguous. Per germline, CDR1 LGHNT and CDR2 FRNRAP. The CDR3 runs to 18 residues. Trimming took 2 bases from V and 0 from J, leaving 17 bases between them. In nucleotides, the CDR3 is TGTGCTAGTGGTTTGCAAATTCTAGAAGGCCTTAGCAATCAGCCCCAGCATTTT. Translation: CASGLQILEGLSNQPQHF.

This clonotype has more than one count but fewer than ten. In nucleotides, the CDR3 is TGTGCCAGCAGCCAAGATGGTTCTAGCGGGAGAGCCAATGAGCAGTTCTTC. Translated: CASSQDGSSGRANEQFF. This chain joins TRBV3-1 and TRBJ2-1; 10 bases line up with TRBD2. J was trimmed by 6 bases and V by 0 bases; bases with no gene match: 8. Germline V lookup: CDR1 LGHDT, CDR2 YNNKEL (reference sequence). This CDR3 has 17 residues.

On this clonotype itself: A clone one base away is much larger, so this may be a read error. The CDR3 DNA follows: TGCGCCAGCAGCCAACAATTTGGCCCTGATTTCAACACCGGGGAGCTGTTTTTT. This codes for CASSQQFGPDFNTGELFF. The V gene is TRBV4-1, the J gene TRBJ2-2; D uncertain. V lost 2 bases and J 2 bases, leaving 18 bases between the germline ends. The CDR3 runs 18 residues. Germline V gives CDR1 MGHRA, CDR2 YSYEKL.

As concerns this clonotype: This likely stems from a read error, as it lies one base from a far larger clone. The chain combines TRBV14 with TRBJ2-7, with D possibly being TRBD1 (6 bases). Looked up from germline, CDR1 is SGHDN and CDR2 is FVKESK. V lost 8 bases and J lost 3, with 14 bases in between. This CDR3 has 13 residues. The CDR3 region has the DNA TGTGCCAGCTCGGCCGGCAGGGGCTACGAGCAGTACTTC. Its translation: CASSAGRGYEQYF.

This clonotype was found many times. The J gene is TRBJ1-1, the V gene TRBV28, with a weak D call TRBD1 (5 bases). Trimming took off 6 bases at V and 1 base at J, with 9 bases between the two ends. The germline V gene encodes CDR1 MDHEN and CDR2 SYDVKM. This CDR3 is built from 13 residues. The CDR3, as DNA: TGTGCCAGCAGACAAACAGGGAACACTGAAGCTTTCTTT. This encodes CASRQTGNTEAFF.

Note on this clonotype: This may be a read error: a much more frequent sequence differs by one nucleotide. The V gene is TRBV3-1, the J gene TRBJ2-5; the D gene is possibly TRBD2 (6 bases). CDR1 is LGHDT, CDR2 YNNKEL, per germline (reference sequence). CDR3 size: 13 residues. The germline V and J ends were trimmed by 0 bases and 10 bases, with 12 bases remaining between them. As DNA, the CDR3 is TGTGCCAGCAGCCAAGAAGGAGGGCAGGGCCAGTACTTC. Translating it yields CASSQEGGQGQYF.

A word on this clonotype: The junction departs from germline at one end; a sequencing error may be responsible. V is TRBV7-8 and J is TRBJ2-3; 7 nucleotides line up with TRBD2. CDR1 is SGHVS, CDR2 FQNEAQ, per germline. The CDR3 loop spans 13 amino acids. CDR3 loop: CAGSGDSTDTQYF. For the CDR3, the DNA is TGTGCCGGCAGCGGGGACAGCACAGATACGCAGTATTTT.

This clonotype was counted ten times or more. The J gene is TRBJ1-1, the V gene TRBV20-1, with 9 nucleotides matching TRBD1. The CDR3 is made up of 16 amino acids. With 2 bases clipped from V and 6 bases from J, the junction kept 13 bases outside the gene matches. Germline V gene data show CDR1 as DFQATT and CDR2 as SNEGSKA (reference sequence). Here the CDR3 DNA reads TGCAGTGCTAGATTGGTGGACAGGGGACCTAAGGCTGAAGCTTTCTTT. It codes for CSARLVDRGPKAEAFF.

V gene TRBV6-5 combines with J gene TRBJ2-2; D is perhaps TRBD1 (5 bases). The germline V gene has CDR1 MNHEY and CDR2 SVGAGI. The CDR3 is 17 residues long. V lost 7 bases, J lost 5 bases, and 23 bases lay in between. The CDR3 sequence is CASTLGQVSIETGELFF. The CDR3 DNA reads as TGTGCCAGCACCCTGGGGCAGGTGTCGATCGAAACCGGGGAGCTGTTTTTT.

This clonotype was detected many times. The V call is TRBV5-4, the J call TRBJ2-2, with D perhaps matching TRBD2 (6 bases). The germline CDR1 and CDR2 sequences are SGHNT and YYREEE (reference sequence). Trimming cost V 7 bases and J 1 base, with 11 bases left between them. The CDR3 is made up of 14 amino acids. The CDR3 DNA reads as TGTGCCAGCGGGACTCAGGGGAACACCGGGGAGCTGTTTTTT. Residues: CASGTQGNTGELFF.

The chain couples TRBV12-3 or TRBV12-4 to TRBJ1-2; 9 positions agree with TRBD1. This CDR3 region has 16 residues. Losses at the gene ends were 5 bases for V and 8 bases for J; bases not matched to a gene: 15. The chain's CDR3 is CASSRLVPGQGEGYTF. In DNA form, the CDR3 reads TGTGCCAGCAGTCGATTGGTCCCGGGACAGGGTGAGGGCTACACCTTC.

The genes are TRBV20-1 and TRBJ1-3; no reliable D call. Trimming took off 5 bases at V and 0 bases at J, with 8 bases between the two ends. CDR1 is DFQATT, CDR2 SNEGSKA, per germline (reference sequence). CDR3 length equals 13 residues. CDR3 bases: TGCAGTGCTTTAACCTTCTCTGGAAACACCATATATTTT. It translates to CSALTFSGNTIYF.

With respect to this clonotype: At one boundary the junction diverges from the germline segment, which might be a read error. The chain uses TRBV20-1 and TRBJ2-7, with D tentatively TRBD1 or TRBD2 (5 bases each). The germline gives CDR1 DFQATT, CDR2 SNEGSKA (reference sequence). The CDR3 is made up of 14 amino acids. The CDR3 sequence is CSARDDGTLYEQHF. The CDR3 nucleotides read TGCAGTGCTAGAGATGACGGGACCCTCTACGAGCAGCACTTC.